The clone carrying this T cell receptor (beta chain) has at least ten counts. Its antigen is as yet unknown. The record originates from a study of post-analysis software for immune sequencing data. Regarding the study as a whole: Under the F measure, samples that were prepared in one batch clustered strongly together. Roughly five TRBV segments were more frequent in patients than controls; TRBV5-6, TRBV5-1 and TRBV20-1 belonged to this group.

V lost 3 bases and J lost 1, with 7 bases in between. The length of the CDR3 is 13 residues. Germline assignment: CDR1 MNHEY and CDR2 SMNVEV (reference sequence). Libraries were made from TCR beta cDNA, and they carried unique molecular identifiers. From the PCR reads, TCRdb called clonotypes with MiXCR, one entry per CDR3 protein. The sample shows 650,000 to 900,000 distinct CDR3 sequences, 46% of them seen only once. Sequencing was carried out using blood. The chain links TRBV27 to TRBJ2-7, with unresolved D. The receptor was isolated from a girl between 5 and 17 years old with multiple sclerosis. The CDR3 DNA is TGTGCCAGCAGTTTCGGCAGATCCTACGAGCAGTACTTC. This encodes CASSFGRSYEQYF.